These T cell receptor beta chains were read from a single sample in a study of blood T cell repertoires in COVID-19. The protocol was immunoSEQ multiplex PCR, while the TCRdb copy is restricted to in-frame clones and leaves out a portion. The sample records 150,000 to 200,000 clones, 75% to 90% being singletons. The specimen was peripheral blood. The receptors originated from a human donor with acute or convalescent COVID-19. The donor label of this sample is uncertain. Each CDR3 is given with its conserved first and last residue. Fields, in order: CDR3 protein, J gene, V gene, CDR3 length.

CASYSVGGVRQYF | TRBJ2-7 | TRBV5-5 | 13
CASRRASGGTLEQYF | TRBJ2-7 | TRBV28 | 15
CASFPWSGGRTPSEQFF | TRBJ2-1 | TRBV5-1 | 17
CASSVGQANSPLHF | TRBJ1-6 | TRBV5-1 | 14
CSAEGRNEQFF | TRBJ2-1 | TRBV29-1 | 11
CASSLGLNYGYTF | TRBJ1-2 | TRBV12-3/TRBV12-4 | 13
CAWALLKGPTVSGYTF | TRBJ1-2 | TRBV30 | 16
CASSPDRADTGELFF | TRBJ2-2 | TRBV5-6 | 15
CASSLIAGGQDEQFF | TRBJ2-1 | TRBV11-3 | 15
CASSQVLAGTYEQYF | TRBJ2-7 | TRBV4-1 | 15
CASSLRGQANQPQHF | TRBJ1-5 | TRBV28 | 15
CASSRSAGGSGNTIYF | TRBJ1-3 | TRBV7-9 | 16
CAWGQGREQYF | TRBJ2-7 | TRBV30 | 11
CASSFQFSSGSSSYEQYF | TRBJ2-7 | TRBV11-2 | 18
CASSQDYSGGPTDTQYF | TRBJ2-3 | TRBV3-1/TRBV3-2 | 17
CASSLGLKQGNEQFF | TRBJ2-1 | TRBV11-3 | 15
CASSLTGMRTEAFF | TRBJ1-1 | TRBV5-1 | 14
CASSGQGMAYEQYF | TRBJ2-7 | TRBV2 | 14
CSVILRAGTTDTQYF | TRBJ2-3 | TRBV29-1 | 15
CASSPRTGNSGANVLTF | TRBJ2-6 | TRBV6-6 | 17
CASTPRGDYKADTQYF | TRBJ2-3 | TRBV7-2 | 16
CASGQQGGDEQFF | TRBJ2-1 | TRBV11-3 | 13
CASSLGQGMVEKLFF | TRBJ1-4 | TRBV11-2 | 15
CASSLVSGNTIYF | TRBJ1-3 | TRBV13 | 13
CASSYSREGYEQYF | TRBJ2-7 | TRBV6-5 | 14